One and the same sample provided the 28 T cell receptor beta chains below, sequenced in a study of blood T cells in healthy people across ages. A J-beta primer mix and a sample-barcoded 5' primer were used in a second PCR of about 7 to 12 cycles. MiXCR was run by TCRdb on the 5' RACE reads, yielding one entry per CDR3 protein. The sample contains 1.6 million or so distinct CDR3 sequences, 30% to 40% of which appear only once. Sequenced input: blood. All receptors come from a woman under 40 in good health.

This chain connects TRBV20-1 to TRBJ2-1; D is undetermined. The V and J ends lost 6 bases and 2 bases respectively, with 14 bases between them. The CDR3 length is 14 residues. CDR1 DFQATT and CDR2 SNEGSKA come from the germline V gene (reference sequence). The CDR3 here is CSAHSSTTYNEQFF. DNA of the CDR3: TGCAGTGCACACAGCTCTACGACCTACAATGAGCAGTTCTTC.

The V and J genes are TRBV6-2 or TRBV6-3 and TRBJ2-7; the D gene is possibly TRBD1 (5 bases). Germline CDR1 reads MNHEY; CDR2 reads SVGEGT. This CDR3 spans 14 amino acids. Trimming left V 8 bases short and J 7 bases short, with 21 bases between. This CDR3 reads CASLAKVFPGEQYF. As DNA, the CDR3 is TGTGCCAGCCTCGCCAAGGTTTTCCCAGGGGAGCAGTACTTC.

The rearrangement joins TRBV11-2 to TRBJ2-1; D may match TRBD1 or TRBD2 (5 bases each). Germline-derived CDR1 and CDR2 are SGHAT and FQNNGV. The V end lost 6 bases, the J end lost 0 bases, and 15 bases lay between the germline ends. The CDR3 is made up of 16 amino acids. CDR3 sequence (DNA): TGTGCCAGCAGGACACTGACCGGGGCCTCCTACAATGAGCAGTTCTTC. Residues: CASRTLTGASYNEQFF.

V is TRBV5-8 and J is TRBJ1-1; TRBD1 might be the D (5 bases). The CDR3 contains 17 residues. The germline V gene encodes CDR1 SGHTS and CDR2 YDEGEE. Between the trimmed V and J ends, which lost 1 base and 0 bases, there was a span of 16 bases. Here the CDR3 DNA reads TGTGCCAGCAGCTTGAGGCAGGGCGGAACCATGAACACTGAAGCTTTCTTT. Translation gives CASSLRQGGTMNTEAFF. The entire variable domain, with the rest obtained from reference TRBV5-8 and TRBJ1-1, is as follows: EAGVTQSPTHLIKTRGQQATLRCSPISGHTSVYWYQQALGLGLQFLLWYDEGEERNRGNFPPRFSGRQFPNYSSELNVNALELEDSALYLCASSLRQGGTMNTEAFFGQGTRLTVV.

The chain links TRBV27 to TRBJ2-1, with a weak D call TRBD2 (6 bases). Between the trimmed V and J ends, which lost 9 bases and 1 base, there was a span of 16 bases. In germline, CDR1 is MNHEY, CDR2 SMNVEV (reference sequence). The CDR3 extends over 15 amino acids. CDR3 sequence: CASRRSEGSYNEQFF. CDR3 bases: TGTGCCAGTCGCAGATCGGAGGGGTCCTACAATGAGCAGTTCTTC.

This clonotype came up a few times. V is TRBV2 and J is TRBJ1-2; the match to TRBD1 covers 7 bases. V gave up 2 bases and J gave up 2 bases; unmatched junction bases: 8. This CDR3 has 16 residues. The germline V gene has CDR1 SNHLY and CDR2 FYNNEI. CDR3: CASSEYRTGANYGYTF. For the CDR3, the DNA is TGTGCCAGCAGTGAATATCGTACAGGGGCGAACTATGGCTACACCTTC.

V usage is TRBV3-1 and J usage is TRBJ1-1; 10 bases are shared with TRBD1. V gave up 3 bases and J gave up 6 bases; unmatched junction bases: 10. Per the germline V gene, CDR1 is LGHDT and CDR2 is YNNKEL (reference sequence). CDR3 length equals 16 residues. CDR3 DNA: TGTGCCAGCAGCCAGGGTAACCGGGACAGGGGATCTGAAGCTTTCTTT. Translated: CASSQGNRDRGSEAFF.

This clonotype occurred a few times. This chain joins TRBV6-1 and TRBJ2-5; 9 bases fit TRBD2. The length of the CDR3 is 17 residues. The J segment lost 4 bases and the V segment lost 0 bases, leaving 9 bases of the junction unmatched. Germline V CDR1 and CDR2: MNHNS, SASEGT. The CDR3 is CASSEAGGSGRGETQYF. The CDR3 region has the DNA TGTGCCAGCAGTGAAGCGGGTGGTAGCGGGAGAGGAGAGACCCAGTACTTC.

This clonotype turned up a few times. The V call is TRBV4-1, the J call TRBJ1-2; TRBD1 matches at 7 bases. This CDR3 comprises 16 residues. The trim removed 2 bases at V and 1 base at J, leaving 7 bases unmatched. Germline CDR1 and CDR2: MGHRA and YSYEKL. In DNA, the CDR3 is TGCGCCAGCAGCCAACCGACGGCAGGGGGTAACTATGGCTACACCTTC. Encoded protein: CASSQPTAGGNYGYTF.

The genes are TRBV6-5 and TRBJ1-2; unclear D gene. Germline V lookup: CDR1 MNHEY, CDR2 SVGAGI. V shed 7 bases and J shed 2 bases, with 14 bases lying between them. The CDR3 covers 14 residues. The chain's CDR3 is CASTSISENYGYTF. CDR3 DNA: TGTGCCAGCACCTCCATCTCAGAGAACTATGGCTACACCTTC.

With respect to this clonotype: A much larger clonotype is one base distant, so this may be a read error. V is TRBV29-1 and J is TRBJ2-6, with a tentative D call TRBD1 (6 bases). Germline CDR1 is SQVTM and CDR2 is ANQGSEA. V was clipped by 6 bases and J by 0 bases, with 27 bases between them. The CDR3 is 20 amino acids. CDR3 loop: CSVPEDKQGIMASGANVLTF. The CDR3 DNA sequence: TGCAGCGTCCCGGAGGATAAACAGGGAATTATGGCCTCTGGGGCCAACGTCCTGACTTTC.

This clonotype was recorded a few times. The chain recombines TRBV6-6 with TRBJ1-1; D might be TRBD1 (6 bases). Germline V gives CDR1 MNHNY, CDR2 SVGAGI (reference sequence). This CDR3 spans 14 amino acids. Trimming cost V 7 bases and J 1 base, with 13 bases left between them. CDR3 DNA sequence: TGTGCCAGCATTCCAGGACAGACGAACACTGAAGCTTTCTTT. Encoded protein: CASIPGQTNTEAFF.

This clonotype occurred many times. The V gene is TRBV25-1, the J gene TRBJ2-7; the D is unclear. Germline values: CDR1 MGHDK, CDR2 SYGVNS. V lost 1 base and J 2 bases, leaving 6 bases between the germline ends. This CDR3 spans 13 amino acids. For the CDR3, the DNA is TGTGCCAGCAGTGAATCGCGCACCTACGAGCAGTACTTC. Amino acids: CASSESRTYEQYF.

This rearrangement joins TRBV27 to TRBJ2-3, with D perhaps being TRBD1 or TRBD2 (5 bases each). Germline assignment: CDR1 MNHEY and CDR2 SMNVEV (reference sequence). V lost 2 bases to trimming and J lost 6 bases, with 21 bases between them. The CDR3 sequence is 17 residues long. The CDR3 loop is CASSLIHGVGDRDTQYF. The CDR3 DNA reads TGTGCCAGCAGTTTAATACACGGCGTGGGGGATCGGGATACGCAGTATTTT.

The chain links TRBV20-1 to TRBJ2-5, with D possibly matching TRBD1 (5 bases). The DNA end lines up better with TRBJ2-7; the J call may be wrong. CDR3 length: 14 amino acids. CDR1 is DFQATT, CDR2 SNEGSKA, per germline (reference sequence). CDR3 in DNA: TGCAGTGCTAGAGCTGGACAAAGAGACCACGAGCAGTACTTC. Protein sequence: CSARAGQRDHEQYF.

This clonotype was detected only a few times. The V call is TRBV13, the J call TRBJ2-6; D might be TRBD2 (5 bases). Trimming shortened V by 5 bases and J by 0 bases, and 14 bases separated the two germline ends. Germline V CDR1 and CDR2: PRHDT, FYEKMQ (reference sequence). This CDR3 is 17 amino acids long. CDR3 sequence reads: CASSRKTGSSGANVLTF. CDR3 nucleotide sequence: TGTGCCAGCAGCCGAAAGACGGGGAGCTCTGGGGCCAACGTCCTGACTTTC.

This clonotype has more than one count but fewer than ten. The V and J genes are TRBV25-1 and TRBJ2-5, with D hard to call. CDR1 is MGHDK, CDR2 SYGVNS, per germline. V lost 3 bases and J lost 11, with 22 bases in between. This CDR3 contains 15 residues. For the CDR3, the DNA is TGTGCCAGCAGTGAGTCCCTTATGGGGTTGGGTGAGCAGTACTTC. Amino acids: CASSESLMGLGEQYF.

Comments on this clonotype: An end of the junction differs from the germline gene, which may be a read error. The rearrangement uses TRBV9 and TRBJ1-2; D gene ambiguous. CDR1 is SGDLS, CDR2 YYNGEE, per germline. The CDR3 covers 13 residues. The CDR3 sequence: CAGSRSAHYGYTF. The DNA of the CDR3 is TGTGCCGGCAGTCGTTCAGCTCACTATGGCTACACCTTC.

This clonotype was counted at least ten times. The chain recombines TRBV4-1 with TRBJ2-7; 11 positions match TRBD2. The CDR3 is 16 residues long. From germline, CDR1 is MGHRA and CDR2 YSYEKL. Trimming took 0 bases from V and 3 from J; bases not matched to a gene: 4. Here the CDR3 reads CASSQDTSGRIYEQYF. As DNA, the CDR3 is TGCGCCAGCAGCCAAGATACTAGCGGGAGAATCTACGAGCAGTACTTC.

The rearrangement uses TRBV27 and TRBJ1-1; the D gene is possibly TRBD1 (6 bases). V lost 5 bases to trimming and J lost 1 base, with 14 bases between them. This CDR3 region has 15 residues. CDR1 is MNHEY, CDR2 SMNVEV, per germline (reference sequence). In DNA, the CDR3 is TGTGCCAGCAGTCCCCACGGGGGCCCGAACACTGAAGCTTTCTTT. As protein: CASSPHGGPNTEAFF.

In this sample, this clonotype turned up a few times. This sequence joins TRBV19 and TRBJ2-7; 12 nucleotides agree with TRBD2. V lost 7 bases and J lost 5; bases outside the gene matches: 9. The V gene's germline CDR1 is LNHDA and CDR2 SQIVND (reference sequence). The CDR3 loop spans 15 amino acids. CDR3 DNA: TGTGCCAGTACCCCTCGACTAGCGGGAGTCCACGAGCAGTACTTC. Translated: CASTPRLAGVHEQYF. The whole variable domain, filled in from reference TRBV19 and TRBJ2-7, reads DGGITQSPKYLFRKEGQNVTLSCEQNLNHDAMYWYRQDPGQGLRLIYYSQIVNDFQKGDIAEGYSVSREKKESFPLTVTSAQKNPTAFYLCASTPRLAGVHEQYFGPGTRLTVT.

This clonotype was observed a handful of times. The V and J genes are TRBV10-3 and TRBJ2-3; D ambiguous. The V end lost 0 bases, the J end lost 5 bases, and 6 bases lay between the germline ends. CDR1 ENHRY and CDR2 SYGVKD come from the germline V gene. The CDR3 spans 13 residues. The CDR3 sequence: CAISESELDTQYF. The DNA for the CDR3 is TGTGCCATCAGTGAGTCGGAATTAGATACGCAGTATTTT.

The V gene is TRBV20-1, the J gene TRBJ1-5; 7 bases agree with TRBD1. Germline values: CDR1 DFQATT, CDR2 SNEGSKA (reference sequence). V was pared by 3 bases and J by 6 bases, with 8 bases of the junction left unmatched. The length of the CDR3 is 14 residues. The DNA for the CDR3 is TGCAGTGCTAGTCAGGGACAGCGGAGTCAGCCCCAGCATTTT. Residues: CSASQGQRSQPQHF.

The chain recombines TRBV20-1 with TRBJ2-7; D may match TRBD1 or TRBD2 (5 bases each). The length of the CDR3 is 14 residues. Trimming pared 2 bases from V and 2 bases from J, leaving 13 bases between. Germline V gene sequence: CDR1 DFQATT, CDR2 SNEGSKA (reference sequence). CDR3 in amino acids: CSARSRGSPYEQYF. In DNA form, the CDR3 reads TGCAGTGCTAGAAGCCGGGGCTCCCCCTACGAGCAGTACTTC.

This clonotype was detected only a few times. The rearrangement uses TRBV15 and TRBJ1-6; unclear D gene. Deletions cut 0 bases from V and 5 bases from J, with 20 bases between. CDR1 is LNHNV and CDR2 is YYDKDF in the germline V gene (reference sequence). This CDR3 has 19 residues. DNA of the CDR3: TGTGCCACCAGCAGAGATGGCCCCGGAACTGGTCTCAATAATTCACCCCTCCACTTT. Translating it yields CATSRDGPGTGLNNSPLHF.

The chain combines TRBV20-1 with TRBJ2-7; 13 bases are a match to TRBD2. The CDR3 totals 16 residues. In germline, CDR1 is DFQATT, CDR2 SNEGSKA (reference sequence). V dropped 4 bases and J dropped 7; count of bases not matched to a gene: 13. Here the CDR3 DNA reads TGCAGTGCTACGAGCTCTGAACTAGCGGGGGGGAGGGAGCAGTACTTC. This codes for CSATSSELAGGREQYF.

The chain recombines TRBV20-1 with TRBJ2-1; TRBD2 aligns across 10 bases. Germline V gives CDR1 DFQATT, CDR2 SNEGSKA (reference sequence). V shed 7 bases, J shed 0 bases, and the junction held 15 bases outside the gene matches. This CDR3 is built from 18 residues. The CDR3 here is CSVETAGLARISYNEQFF. In DNA form, the CDR3 reads TGCAGTGTCGAGACAGCGGGACTAGCGAGAATCTCCTACAATGAGCAGTTCTTC.

This rearrangement joins TRBV27 to TRBJ1-2; D perhaps matches TRBD1 (5 bases). Trimming pared 5 bases from V and 8 bases from J, leaving 21 bases between. This CDR3 comprises 15 residues. The germline CDR1 and CDR2 sequences are MNHEY and SMNVEV (reference sequence). This CDR3 is CASSRTGTADTGYTF. The CDR3 DNA reads as TGTGCCAGCAGTAGAACCGGGACGGCCGATACGGGCTACACCTTC.